These T cell receptor beta chains were read from a single sample in a study of blood T cell repertoires in COVID-19. The assay was immunoSEQ multiplex PCR, and TCRdb's table has in-frame clones only and misses some. The data contain just under 35,000 clones, approximately 90% of them seen just once; the ten biggest clones take up approximately 41%. Sequencing was done on a sample of peripheral blood. The receptors shown here come from a man aged 55 to 70 with active or convalescent COVID-19. Both conserved end residues are part of each CDR3. Fields, in order: clone size, D gene, V gene, J gene, CDR3 protein, CDR3 DNA. D genes are given only for firm matches. Size values are once, few and many counts, or a class for expanded clones, and some rows have none.

abundance: -; d_gene: TRBD2; v_gene: TRBV5-4; j_gene: TRBJ2-2; CDR3aa: CASSSSPSGQRSGELFF; CDR3nt: TGTGCCAGCAGCTCGTCCCCTAGCGGGCAAAGGAGCGGGGAGCTGTTTTTT
abundance: few; d_gene: -; v_gene: TRBV7-3; j_gene: TRBJ2-7; CDR3aa: CASSPSPYYEQYF; CDR3nt: TGTGCCAGCAGCCCCTCTCCCTACTACGAGCAGTACTTC
abundance: -; d_gene: -; v_gene: TRBV28; j_gene: TRBJ1-2; CDR3aa: CASSGAGRGYGYTF; CDR3nt: TGTGCCAGCAGTGGAGCGGGACGGGGCTATGGCTACACCTTC
abundance: -; d_gene: TRBD1; v_gene: TRBV9; j_gene: TRBJ2-3; CDR3aa: CASSFRDRRTDTQYF; CDR3nt: TGTGCCAGCAGCTTCCGGGACAGGCGCACAGATACGCAGTATTTT
abundance: -; d_gene: TRBD1; v_gene: TRBV6-5; j_gene: TRBJ1-2; CDR3aa: CASSRDRGLYGYTF; CDR3nt: TGTGCCAGCTCCCGGGACAGGGGTCTGTATGGCTACACCTTC
abundance: -; d_gene: TRBD2; v_gene: TRBV28; j_gene: TRBJ2-3; CDR3aa: CASSGAGARTDTQYF; CDR3nt: TGTGCCAGCAGTGGAGCGGGAGCTCGCACAGATACGCAGTATTTT
abundance: -; d_gene: -; v_gene: TRBV7-8; j_gene: TRBJ2-1; CDR3aa: CASRYLGAADYNEQFF; CDR3nt: TGTGCCAGCAGGTACCTTGGAGCGGCCGACTACAATGAGCAGTTCTTC
abundance: -; d_gene: TRBD2; v_gene: TRBV19; j_gene: TRBJ2-3; CDR3aa: CASSIIAGGPDTQYF; CDR3nt: TGTGCCAGTAGTATTATAGCGGGAGGCCCAGATACGCAGTATTTT
abundance: -; d_gene: TRBD2; v_gene: TRBV11-1; j_gene: TRBJ2-5; CDR3aa: CASSGGGAQETQYF; CDR3nt: TGTGCCAGCAGCGGCGGGGGGGCCCAGGAGACCCAGTACTTC
abundance: -; d_gene: TRBD2; v_gene: TRBV19; j_gene: TRBJ2-1; CDR3aa: CASSIGSGGSSYNEQFF; CDR3nt: TGTGCCAGTAGTATAGGGAGCGGGGGAAGCTCCTACAATGAGCAGTTCTTC
abundance: -; d_gene: -; v_gene: TRBV2; j_gene: TRBJ2-7; CDR3aa: CASWAGGSYEQYF; CDR3nt: TGTGCCAGCTGGGCGGGCGGTTCCTACGAGCAGTACTTC
abundance: -; d_gene: -; v_gene: TRBV29-1; j_gene: TRBJ1-2; CDR3aa: CSVFEQRWYGYTF; CDR3nt: TGCAGCGTTTTCGAGCAGAGGTGGTATGGCTACACCTTC
abundance: -; d_gene: -; v_gene: TRBV28; j_gene: TRBJ1-2; CDR3aa: CASSSSREGYGYTF; CDR3nt: TGTGCCAGCAGTTCATCCAGGGAGGGCTATGGCTACACCTTC
abundance: -; d_gene: -; v_gene: TRBV28; j_gene: TRBJ1-1; CDR3aa: CASTKNTEAFF; CDR3nt: TGTGCCAGCACTAAGAACACTGAAGCTTTCTTT
abundance: few; d_gene: TRBD1; v_gene: TRBV4-1; j_gene: TRBJ1-5; CDR3aa: CASSPLDRGVSNQPQHF; CDR3nt: TGCGCCAGCAGCCCATTAGACAGGGGAGTTAGCAATCAGCCCCAGCATTTT
abundance: -; d_gene: -; v_gene: TRBV9; j_gene: TRBJ2-7; CDR3aa: CASSVDVRGEQYF; CDR3nt: TGTGCCAGCAGCGTAGATGTCAGGGGCGAGCAGTACTTC
abundance: -; d_gene: -; v_gene: TRBV19; j_gene: TRBJ1-1; CDR3aa: CASSIGEGGGEAFF; CDR3nt: TGTGCCAGTAGTATAGGTGAGGGAGGAGGTGAAGCTTTCTTT
abundance: once; d_gene: -; v_gene: TRBV19; j_gene: TRBJ1-5; CDR3aa: CASSAFANYQPQHF; CDR3nt: TGTGCCAGTAGTGCCTTTGCTAACTATCAGCCCCAGCATTTT
abundance: once; d_gene: TRBD1; v_gene: TRBV7-2; j_gene: TRBJ1-1; CDR3aa: CASSFWDRNTEAFF; CDR3nt: TGTGCCAGCAGCTTCTGGGACAGGAACACTGAAGCTTTCTTT
abundance: -; d_gene: -; v_gene: TRBV16; j_gene: TRBJ1-4; CDR3aa: CASSPARKGVVEKLFF; CDR3nt: TGTGCCAGCAGCCCCGCTCGAAAGGGGGTAGTTGAAAAACTGTTTTTT
abundance: -; d_gene: -; v_gene: TRBV18; j_gene: TRBJ1-1; CDR3aa: CASSPGLNRVATEAFF; CDR3nt: TGTGCCAGCTCACCTGGCTTGAACAGGGTGGCCACTGAAGCTTTCTTT
abundance: -; d_gene: -; v_gene: TRBV6-6; j_gene: TRBJ1-5; CDR3aa: CASRFAGVSNQPQHF; CDR3nt: TGTGCCAGCCGATTCGCGGGGGTTAGCAATCAGCCCCAGCATTTT
abundance: -; d_gene: -; v_gene: TRBV6-5; j_gene: TRBJ1-2; CDR3aa: CASSYSYRANYGYTF; CDR3nt: TGTGCCAGCAGTTACTCGTACAGGGCTAACTATGGCTACACCTTC
abundance: once; d_gene: -; v_gene: TRBV7-2; j_gene: TRBJ1-3; CDR3aa: CASSLVSSGNTIYF; CDR3nt: TGTGCCAGCAGCTTAGTGAGCTCTGGAAACACCATATATTTT
abundance: -; d_gene: -; v_gene: TRBV18; j_gene: TRBJ1-2; CDR3aa: CASSRIIGQPNYGYTF; CDR3nt: TGTGCCAGCTCAAGGATCATAGGACAGCCGAACTATGGCTACACCTTC
abundance: -; d_gene: -; v_gene: TRBV5-6; j_gene: TRBJ2-7; CDR3aa: CASSSNRATSYEQYF; CDR3nt: TGTGCCAGCAGTTCGAACAGGGCCACAAGCTACGAGCAGTACTTC
abundance: -; d_gene: -; v_gene: TRBV5-4; j_gene: TRBJ2-1; CDR3aa: CASSPGAQYNEQFF; CDR3nt: TGTGCCAGCAGCCCAGGGGCACAGTACAATGAGCAGTTCTTC
abundance: -; d_gene: -; v_gene: TRBV7-2; j_gene: TRBJ2-1; CDR3aa: CASSQRWRGPYNEQFF; CDR3nt: TGTGCCAGCAGTCAAAGGTGGCGGGGGCCCTACAATGAGCAGTTCTTC
abundance: -; d_gene: -; v_gene: TRBV6-6; j_gene: TRBJ1-2; CDR3aa: CASEKGTSNYGYTF; CDR3nt: TGTGCCAGCGAGAAAGGCACTAGTAACTATGGCTACACCTTC
abundance: -; d_gene: -; v_gene: TRBV12-3/TRBV12-4; j_gene: TRBJ1-1; CDR3aa: CASSPGSHTEAFF; CDR3nt: TGTGCCAGCAGCCCAGGGTCCCACACTGAAGCTTTCTTT
abundance: -; d_gene: -; v_gene: TRBV2; j_gene: TRBJ1-3; CDR3aa: CASSVRSAPEADTGNTIYF; CDR3nt: TGTGCCAGCAGTGTCAGGTCAGCCCCGGAGGCCGATACTGGAAACACCATATATTTT
abundance: -; d_gene: -; v_gene: TRBV10-2; j_gene: TRBJ2-3; CDR3aa: CASSDSPFGTDTQYF; CDR3nt: TGCGCCAGCAGCGACTCGCCCTTCGGCACAGATACGCAGTATTTT
abundance: -; d_gene: TRBD2; v_gene: TRBV5-1; j_gene: TRBJ2-2; CDR3aa: CASSRLAPNTGELFF; CDR3nt: TGCGCCAGCAGCCGACTAGCCCCGAACACCGGGGAGCTGTTTTTT
abundance: -; d_gene: TRBD2; v_gene: TRBV7-9; j_gene: TRBJ2-3; CDR3aa: CASSLWSGTGDTQYF; CDR3nt: TGTGCCAGCTCACTATGGAGCGGGACGGGAGATACGCAGTATTTT
abundance: -; d_gene: -; v_gene: TRBV25-1; j_gene: TRBJ1-2; CDR3aa: CASSEGARYGYTF; CDR3nt: TGTGCCAGCAGTGAAGGGGCGCGGTATGGCTACACCTTC
abundance: -; d_gene: -; v_gene: TRBV19; j_gene: TRBJ2-2; CDR3aa: CASSILTNTGELFF; CDR3nt: TGTGCCAGTAGTATCCTTACGAACACCGGGGAGCTGTTTTTT